There are many counts of the clone carrying this T cell receptor beta chain. Antigen specificity is unknown. The germline V gene encodes CDR1 SGHTA and CDR2 FQGNSA. V gave up 3 bases and J gave up 5 bases, with 11 bases separating them. CDR3 length: 15 amino acids. Naive CD8 T cells were picked out by sorting for CD8+CD4-CCR7+CD45RA+. The data were obtained in a study of molecular identifiers for immune sequencing clone quantification. Study-level results: For effector cells, clones above 20 RNA copies held over 99% of molecules; for naive cells, under 1%.

TCRdb fed the PCR reads into MiXCR, producing one record per CDR3 protein. This sample has over 85,000 distinct CDR3 sequences, with 21% found just once. Sequences were obtained from naive CD8+ T cells from blood, with Jurkat cell RNA spiked in. The subset: FACS-sorted CD8+CD4-CCR7+CD45RA+ naive T cells. The V call is TRBV7-2, the J call TRBJ2-6, with D uncertain. This TCR derives from a human donor in good health. Some libraries in this study had Jurkat cell RNA spiked in. In nucleotides, the CDR3 is TGTGCCAGCAGCTTTCAAGGAATTTGGGCCAACGTCCTGACTTTC. Translation: CASSFQGIWANVLTF.